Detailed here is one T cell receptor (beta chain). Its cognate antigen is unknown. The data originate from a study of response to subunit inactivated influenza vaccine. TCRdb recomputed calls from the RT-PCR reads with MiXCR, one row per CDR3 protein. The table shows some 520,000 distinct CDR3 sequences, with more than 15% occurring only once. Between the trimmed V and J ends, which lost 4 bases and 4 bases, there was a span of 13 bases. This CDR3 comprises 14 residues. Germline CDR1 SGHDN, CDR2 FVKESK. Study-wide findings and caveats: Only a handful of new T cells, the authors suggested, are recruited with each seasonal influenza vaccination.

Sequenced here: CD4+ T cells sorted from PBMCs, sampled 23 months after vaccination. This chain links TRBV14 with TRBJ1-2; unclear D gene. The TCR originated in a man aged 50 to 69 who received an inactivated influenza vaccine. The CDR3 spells CASSPGARFYGYTF. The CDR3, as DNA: TGTGCCAGCAGCCCAGGCGCGCGGTTCTATGGCTACACCTTC.